These T cell receptor beta chains were read from a single sample in a study of PD-L1 blockade in urothelial cancer. Sequencing used immunoSEQ multiplex PCR; TCRdb keeps in-frame clones, though not all of them. The sample has roughly 25,000 clones; 84% are singletons. The source material was PBMCs, sampled around atezolizumab (anti-PD-L1) treatment. All receptors derive from a man between 65 and 80 years old with urothelial cancer. CDR3s include the opening cysteine and the closing phenylalanine or tryptophan. The order of the fields is CDR3 length, clone size, D gene, J gene, V gene, CDR3 DNA, CDR3 protein. The D gene is left open where the match is weak. Clone size is given for some rows only: seen once, a few or many times, or a class if the clone is expanded.

length: 14
size: -
D: TRBD1
J: TRBJ1-1
V: TRBV11-2
DNA: TGTGCCAGCGGGGAATGGGACAGGGATGGTGAAGCTTTCTTT
CDR3: CASGEWDRDGEAFF

length: 15
size: -
D: -
J: TRBJ1-1
V: TRBV18
DNA: TGTGCCAGCTCACCACCGACAGATATAAACACTGAAGCTTTCTTT
CDR3: CASSPPTDINTEAFF

length: 15
size: -
D: TRBD1
J: TRBJ1-5
V: TRBV28
DNA: TGTGCCAGCACCCAAATGACAGGGCAACATCAGCCCCAGCATTTT
CDR3: CASTQMTGQHQPQHF

length: 14
size: -
D: TRBD2
J: TRBJ2-5
V: TRBV15
DNA: TGTGCCACCAGCAGAGGGGACTATGGGGAGACCCAGTACTTC
CDR3: CATSRGDYGETQYF

length: 15
size: -
D: TRBD1
J: TRBJ2-3
V: TRBV29-1
DNA: TGCAGCGTTGAGATGACAGGGGGGACGGCAGATACGCAGTATTTT
CDR3: CSVEMTGGTADTQYF

length: 15
size: -
D: TRBD2
J: TRBJ2-5
V: TRBV10-3
DNA: TGTGCCATCAGTGTAAGCGGGAGGGCCCGGGAGACCCAGTACTTC
CDR3: CAISVSGRARETQYF

length: 16
size: -
D: TRBD2
J: TRBJ2-3
V: TRBV7-8
DNA: TGTGCCAGCACCTGGACTAGCGGGGCGATCACAGATACGCAGTATTTT
CDR3: CASTWTSGAITDTQYF

length: 14
size: few
D: -
J: TRBJ1-1
V: TRBV28
DNA: TGTGCCAGCAGTTTAGGCTCAGGGCCCACTGAAGCTTTCTTT
CDR3: CASSLGSGPTEAFF

length: 13
size: -
D: -
J: TRBJ1-5
V: TRBV30
DNA: TGTGCCTGGAGTGGGGAGTCCCTCTTTCCCCAGCATTTT
CDR3: CAWSGESLFPQHF

length: 13
size: -
D: -
J: TRBJ2-2
V: TRBV11-3
DNA: TGTGCCAGCAGCTCGACAGGTACCGGGGAGCTGTTTTTT
CDR3: CASSSTGTGELFF

length: 14
size: -
D: TRBD1
J: TRBJ2-7
V: TRBV27
DNA: TGTGCCAGCCGACCGACAGGGAACCCCTACGAGCAGTACTTC
CDR3: CASRPTGNPYEQYF

length: 13
size: -
D: -
J: TRBJ2-5
V: TRBV2
DNA: TGTGCCAGCAGTGACAGGGTCCAAGAGACCCAGTACTTC
CDR3: CASSDRVQETQYF

length: 14
size: -
D: -
J: TRBJ1-2
V: TRBV7-8
DNA: TGTGCCAGCAGCTTAGAGGGGCGGAACTATGGCTACACCTTC
CDR3: CASSLEGRNYGYTF

length: 15
size: once
D: -
J: TRBJ2-7
V: TRBV6-1
DNA: TGTGCCAGCAGTGGCCAGAAGGGGTTCTTCTACGAGCAGTACTTC
CDR3: CASSGQKGFFYEQYF

length: 16
size: -
D: -
J: TRBJ2-7
V: TRBV5-1
DNA: TGCGCCAGCAGCCCCGGTGTAGGGGCAGGATCCTACGAGCAGTACTTC
CDR3: CASSPGVGAGSYEQYF

length: 14
size: -
D: TRBD1
J: TRBJ1-1
V: TRBV15
DNA: TGTGCCACCAGCGCGACAGGGTTGGACACTGAAGCTTTCTTT
CDR3: CATSATGLDTEAFF

length: 15
size: -
D: TRBD1
J: TRBJ2-5
V: TRBV30
DNA: TGTGCCTGGACCATGGGACAGGGCGGGCGAGAGACCCAGTACTTC
CDR3: CAWTMGQGGRETQYF

length: 13
size: -
D: -
J: TRBJ1-1
V: TRBV19
DNA: TGTGCCAGTAGTATACAGGGTAGGACTGAAGCTTTCTTT
CDR3: CASSIQGRTEAFF

length: 15
size: -
D: TRBD2
J: TRBJ2-7
V: TRBV29-1
DNA: TGCAGCGTTGGGGCTAGCGGGAGGTCAACCTACGAGCAGTACTTC
CDR3: CSVGASGRSTYEQYF

length: 15
size: -
D: -
J: TRBJ2-3
V: TRBV5-1
DNA: TGCGCCAGCAGCCCTACAGGGAGTAGGGCAGATACGCAGTATTTT
CDR3: CASSPTGSRADTQYF

length: 13
size: -
D: -
J: TRBJ2-5
V: TRBV19
DNA: TGTGCCAGTAGTATACGGGTCGAGGAGACCCAGTACTTC
CDR3: CASSIRVEETQYF

length: 17
size: -
D: TRBD1
J: TRBJ1-5
V: TRBV2
DNA: TGTGCCAGCAGTGAAGAAGATGGGACAGCTAGCAATCAGCCCCAGCATTTT
CDR3: CASSEEDGTASNQPQHF

length: 14
size: -
D: TRBD2
J: TRBJ2-7
V: TRBV2
DNA: TGTGCCAGCAGTGTCGGACTAGCCTCCCACGAGCAGTACTTC
CDR3: CASSVGLASHEQYF

length: 15
size: -
D: -
J: TRBJ1-2
V: TRBV5-1
DNA: TGCGCCAGCAGCGGGCAGGGGACATCTAACTATGGCTACACCTTC
CDR3: CASSGQGTSNYGYTF

length: 14
size: -
D: -
J: TRBJ2-7
V: TRBV19
DNA: TGTGCCAGTAGGCCGGGGGGCAGTAGGTACGAGCAGTACTTC
CDR3: CASRPGGSRYEQYF

length: 15
size: -
D: TRBD2
J: TRBJ2-1
V: TRBV6-1
DNA: TGTGCCAGCACTTTACTAGCGGGAGGGTACAATGAGCAGTTCTTC
CDR3: CASTLLAGGYNEQFF

length: 15
size: -
D: -
J: TRBJ1-3
V: TRBV7-9
DNA: TGTGCCAGCAGCTTAGGGGACTACTCTGGAAACACCATATATTTT
CDR3: CASSLGDYSGNTIYF

length: 13
size: -
D: -
J: TRBJ1-2
V: TRBV28
DNA: TGTGCCAGCAGTCCCACCGACAGCTATGGCTACACCTTC
CDR3: CASSPTDSYGYTF

length: 15
size: -
D: TRBD1
J: TRBJ2-2
V: TRBV11-3
DNA: TGTGCCAGCAGCCCGACAGGGGGTGGCACCGGGGAGCTGTTTTTT
CDR3: CASSPTGGGTGELFF

length: 13
size: once
D: TRBD2
J: TRBJ2-7
V: TRBV6-1
DNA: TGTGCCAGCAGTGAATCTAGCGGGAGGGTTGATGACTTC
CDR3: CASSESSGRVDDF

length: 19
size: -
D: -
J: TRBJ1-2
V: TRBV19
DNA: TGTGCCAGTACCCTCATCGGGGGGGCAGCTATCCTTTCTAACTATGGCTACACCTTC
CDR3: CASTLIGGAAILSNYGYTF

length: 14
size: -
D: TRBD2
J: TRBJ2-1
V: TRBV19
DNA: TGTGCCAGTAGTCCCCAGGCGGGAGGGGTTGAGCAGTTCTTC
CDR3: CASSPQAGGVEQFF

length: 14
size: -
D: TRBD1
J: TRBJ1-1
V: TRBV5-1
DNA: TGCGCCAGCGATTCAGGGGGTGAAAGTACTGAAGCTTTCTTT
CDR3: CASDSGGESTEAFF

length: 11
size: -
D: -
J: TRBJ2-7
V: TRBV30
DNA: TGTGCCTGGGGCATGGGCAACGAGCAGTACTTC
CDR3: CAWGMGNEQYF

length: 15
size: -
D: TRBD2
J: TRBJ2-7
V: TRBV11-2
DNA: TGTGCCAGCAGCTTAAGGCGAGCGGGAGTTGACGAGCAGTACTTC
CDR3: CASSLRRAGVDEQYF

length: 16
size: -
D: TRBD2
J: TRBJ2-2
V: TRBV11-2
DNA: TGTGCCAGCAGCCTCACTAGCGGGCCAGACACCGGGGAGCTGTTTTTT
CDR3: CASSLTSGPDTGELFF

length: 15
size: -
D: -
J: TRBJ2-1
V: TRBV7-8
DNA: TGTGCCAGCAGCCCCCGCCTAGCCTCCTACAATGAGCAGTTCTTC
CDR3: CASSPRLASYNEQFF

length: 17
size: -
D: -
J: TRBJ1-4
V: TRBV25-1
DNA: TGTGCCAGCAGTGAAAGTGCAGGGTGGGAAACTAATGAAAAACTGTTTTTT
CDR3: CASSESAGWETNEKLFF

length: 14
size: once
D: -
J: TRBJ1-2
V: TRBV28
DNA: TGTGCCAGCAGTCACAGGAGGGCGGCGGGCGGCTACACCTTC
CDR3: CASSHRRAAGGYTF

length: 15
size: -
D: -
J: TRBJ2-1
V: TRBV15
DNA: TGTGCCACCAGCAGAGTAACGGGAGTGGGTAATGAGCAGTTCTTC
CDR3: CATSRVTGVGNEQFF

length: 12
size: -
D: TRBD2
J: TRBJ2-5
V: TRBV7-2
DNA: TGTGCCAGCAGCTTATACGGGGGGGCCCAGTACTTC
CDR3: CASSLYGGAQYF

length: 14
size: -
D: -
J: TRBJ1-2
V: TRBV5-1
DNA: TGCGCCAGCAGCCCCGGGACACCAAACTATGGCTACACCTTC
CDR3: CASSPGTPNYGYTF

length: 14
size: few
D: TRBD1
J: TRBJ1-2
V: TRBV30
DNA: TGTGCCTGGCGAAAAGACAGGGAGCGTCATGGCTACACCTTC
CDR3: CAWRKDRERHGYTF

length: 15
size: -
D: -
J: TRBJ1-5
V: TRBV7-2
DNA: TGTGCCAGCAGCCATTCGACAGGCGCAAATCAGCCCCAGCATTTT
CDR3: CASSHSTGANQPQHF

length: 15
size: -
D: -
J: TRBJ2-7
V: TRBV5-1
DNA: TGCGCCAGCAGCTTGGTGGGGGGTCTCTCCTACGAGCAGTACTTC
CDR3: CASSLVGGLSYEQYF

length: 16
size: -
D: -
J: TRBJ2-7
V: TRBV1
DNA: TGCACCAGCAGCCAAGATATGAGGGAGGGTGCCTACGAGCAGTACTTC
CDR3: CTSSQDMREGAYEQYF

length: 13
size: -
D: -
J: TRBJ2-7
V: TRBV6-5
DNA: TGTGCCAGCCTGACAGTGAACTCCTACGAGCAGTACTTC
CDR3: CASLTVNSYEQYF

length: 14
size: -
D: -
J: TRBJ2-3
V: TRBV27
DNA: TGTGCCAGCAGTTTAAGCCATATCACAGATACGCAGTATTTT
CDR3: CASSLSHITDTQYF

length: 19
size: -
D: TRBD2
J: TRBJ2-7
V: TRBV6-1
DNA: TGTGCCAGCAGTGAAGACGGGCTAGCGGGAAGAGCTTCGCTACGTGAGCAGTACTTC
CDR3: CASSEDGLAGRASLREQYF

length: 15
size: few
D: -
J: TRBJ1-1
V: TRBV28
DNA: TGTGCCAGCAGTCCCCTGGGGGGGGGAGGAACTGAAGCTTTCTTT
CDR3: CASSPLGGGGTEAFF

length: 13
size: -
D: -
J: TRBJ1-1
V: TRBV30
DNA: TGTGCCTGGAGTGTCGGCGGGAACACTGAAGCTTTCTTT
CDR3: CAWSVGGNTEAFF

length: 15
size: -
D: -
J: TRBJ1-1
V: TRBV7-6
DNA: TGTGCCAGCAGCCGAGGACTCGGTATCAACACTGAAGCTTTCTTT
CDR3: CASSRGLGINTEAFF